What follows are 18 T cell receptor beta chains derived from one specimen sequenced in a study of T cell responses to AZD1222 COVID-19 vaccine (dated by TCRdb to the early 2020s). Read against the paper, the sample's time point label means: about 28 days (+/-7) after the second vaccine dose. The method behind the library was the immunoSEQ multiplex PCR assay. TCRdb limited this immuneACCESS table to in-frame rearrangements with V and J called. A share of clones is missing; checked studies link under half to unresolved V genes, and the rest is unexplained. In all, the sample holds about 150,000 clones, and about 89% of those were seen once. Clones ranked in the top ten supply under 4% of the sample. Source: peripheral blood, taken 28 days after the second AZD1222 dose. The receptor set was obtained from an adult who received the AZD1222 COVID-19 vaccine.

This chain joins TRBV30 and TRBJ1-5; the match to TRBD1 covers 9 bases. CDR1 is GTSNPN, CDR2 SVGIG, per germline (reference sequence). The CDR3 runs to 16 residues. V lost 3 bases, J lost 4 bases, and 10 bases stayed unmatched. The chain's CDR3 is CAWRNPGQGDNQPQHF. CDR3 bases: TGTGCCTGGAGGAACCCGGGACAGGGAGATAATCAGCCCCAGCATTTT. The whole variable domain, remainder taken from reference TRBV30 and TRBJ1-5, is SQTIHQWPATLVQPVGSPLSLECTVEGTSNPNLYWYRQAAGRGLQLLFYSVGIGQISSEVPQNLSASRPQDRQFILSSKKLLLSDSGFYLCAWRNPGQGDNQPQHFGDGTRLSIL.

The chain combines TRBV3-1 (or the pseudogene TRBV3-2) with TRBJ1-2; 7 bases are a match to TRBD1. CDR3 size: 16 residues. Germline V gene sequence: CDR1 LGHDT, CDR2 YNNKEL (reference sequence). V shed 4 bases, J shed 4 bases, and the junction held 12 bases outside the gene matches. Here the CDR3 reads CASSRQSGTELYGYTF. In nucleotides, the CDR3 is TGTGCCAGCAGCCGGCAATCGGGGACAGAACTCTATGGCTACACCTTC.

V is TRBV6-6 and J is TRBJ1-4; D call uncertain. With 2 bases removed from V and 4 bases from J, the gap between germline ends came to 11 bases. In germline, CDR1 is MNHNY, CDR2 SVGAGI (reference sequence). CDR3 length: 15 amino acids. The CDR3 is CASSYGRRLNEKLFF. As DNA, the CDR3 is TGTGCCAGCAGTTACGGGCGTCGACTTAATGAAAAACTGTTTTTT.

This chain uses TRBV10-3 with TRBJ1-5; maybe TRBD1 (5 bases). Germline loops: CDR1 ENHRY, CDR2 SYGVKD. V was shortened by 4 bases and J by 3 bases, with 10 bases between the two germline ends. There are 14 residues in the CDR3. DNA for the CDR3: TGTGCCATCAGTGGCAGGGAGGTCAATCAGCCCCAGCATTTT. Translating gives CAISGREVNQPQHF.

The rearrangement links TRBV12-3 or TRBV12-4 to TRBJ1-1; no definite D call. This CDR3 has 11 residues. The V gene lost 5 bases and the J gene lost 3 bases, with 4 bases spanning the gap. CDR3 residues: CASSPYTEAFF. Written as DNA, the CDR3 is TGTGCCAGCAGTCCGTACACTGAAGCTTTCTTT.

The rearrangement joins TRBV9 to TRBJ2-3, with a tentative D call TRBD1 (5 bases). Germline CDR1 reads SGDLS; CDR2 reads YYNGEE. The CDR3 contains 15 residues. With 4 bases removed from V and 0 bases from J, the gap between germline ends came to 12 bases. CDR3 loop: CASSPAGLSTDTQYF. CDR3 coding DNA: TGTGCCAGCAGCCCGGCAGGGCTAAGCACAGATACGCAGTATTTT.

This chain joins TRBV6-5 and TRBJ1-2, with D possibly being TRBD1 (5 bases). Trimming pared 2 bases from V and 3 bases from J, leaving 13 bases between. This CDR3 has 15 amino acids. CDR1 is MNHEY, CDR2 SVGAGI, per germline. CDR3 amino acids: CASSYEAGSYYGYTF. CDR3 in DNA: TGTGCCAGCAGTTACGAGGCAGGGAGCTACTATGGCTACACCTTC.

The chain has TRBV5-1 and TRBJ1-2, with D possibly matching TRBD1 (6 bases). The CDR3 loop spans 15 amino acids. Germline V gene data show CDR1 as SGHRS and CDR2 as YFSETQ. The V gene lost 1 base and the J gene lost 0 bases, with 10 bases spanning the gap. As DNA, the CDR3 is TGCGCCAGCAGCTTGTCCACAGGGACTAACTATGGCTACACCTTC. Its translation: CASSLSTGTNYGYTF.

The V call is TRBV25-1, the J call TRBJ2-1, with 12 bases matching TRBD2. Trimming at V came to 6 bases and at J to 6 bases, leaving 12 bases not matched to a gene. The CDR3 has 17 residues. CDR1 and CDR2 from the germline V gene are MGHDK and SYGVNS. The CDR3 DNA reads as TGTGCCAGCAGCTCCACCCGACTAGCGGGAGTAACCAATGAGCAGTTCTTC. Protein: CASSSTRLAGVTNEQFF.

This clone was recorded a few times. The V and J genes are TRBV2 and TRBJ1-1; the D is unclear. V was cut by 3 bases and J by 10 bases, with 12 bases left in between. Germline V gene data show CDR1 as SNHLY and CDR2 as FYNNEI. CDR3 length equals 12 residues. The CDR3 nucleotides read TGTGCCAGCAGTGAGATCGCGCAGGTAGCTTTCTTT. Protein sequence: CASSEIAQVAFF.

This chain connects TRBV7-9 to TRBJ1-4, with D maybe TRBD1 (6 bases). V lost 5 bases, J lost 6 bases, and 19 bases lay in between. This CDR3 is built from 16 residues. Looked up from germline, CDR1 is SEHNR and CDR2 is FQNEAQ (reference sequence). The DNA for the CDR3 is TGTGCCAGCAGCCTTAGGTCGGGGGCAGGGGATGAAAAACTGTTTTTT. Amino acids: CASSLRSGAGDEKLFF.

V and J are TRBV5-5 and TRBJ1-5, with D tentatively TRBD1 (5 bases). Germline loops: CDR1 SGHKS, CDR2 YYEKEE (reference sequence). There are 15 residues in the CDR3. The germline V and J ends were trimmed by 5 bases and 4 bases, with 16 bases remaining between them. CDR3 loop: CASRSTDGGNQPQHF. CDR3 nucleotides: TGTGCCAGCAGGTCGACGGACGGGGGAAATCAGCCCCAGCATTTT.

The chain has TRBV2 and TRBJ2-2, with D unclear. The V and J ends lost 7 bases and 2 bases respectively, with 8 bases between them. The CDR3 runs to 13 residues. The germline V gene has CDR1 SNHLY and CDR2 FYNNEI. The CDR3 region has the DNA TGTGCCAGCAACCCAGGAAACACCGGGGAGCTGTTTTTT. It is translated as CASNPGNTGELFF.

This chain connects TRBV6-2 or TRBV6-3 to TRBJ2-3; 8 bases are a match to TRBD1. Trimming removed 3 bases from V and 2 bases from J; junction bases left unmatched: 4. Germline lookup yields CDR1 MNHEY and CDR2 SVGEGT. The CDR3 contains 15 residues. Here the CDR3 reads CASSYSGQVTDTQYF. The CDR3 coding sequence is TGTGCCAGCAGTTATTCGGGACAGGTCACAGATACGCAGTATTTT.

J is TRBJ1-5 and V is TRBV6-5, with 7 bases aligning to TRBD1. Per the germline V gene, CDR1 is MNHEY and CDR2 is SVGAGI. There are 12 residues in the CDR3. V lost 8 bases, J lost 2 bases, and 0 bases stayed unmatched. Written as DNA, the CDR3 is TGTGCCAGCGGACAGGGCAATCAGCCCCAGCATTTT. This codes for CASGQGNQPQHF.

This chain uses TRBV5-6 with TRBJ2-2; 8 bases are shared with TRBD1. Germline CDR1 SGHDT, CDR2 YYEEEE. Losses at the gene ends were 2 bases for V and 3 bases for J; bases not matched to a gene: 15. The CDR3 spans 19 residues. CDR3 sequence: CASSFVGTGGFVDTGELFF. The CDR3 coding sequence is TGTGCCAGCAGCTTCGTCGGGACAGGAGGTTTTGTGGACACCGGGGAGCTGTTTTTT.

This sequence joins TRBV2 and TRBJ2-1, with D perhaps TRBD2 (6 bases). V dropped 5 bases and J dropped 7 bases, with 27 bases sitting between them. The CDR3 has 18 amino acids. CDR1 is SNHLY, CDR2 FYNNEI, per germline. The CDR3 region is CASSQRTQLAGRVNEQFF. CDR3 in DNA: TGTGCCAGCAGTCAGCGCACCCAACTAGCCGGGAGAGTAAATGAGCAGTTCTTC.

The gene calls are TRBV3-1 (or the pseudogene TRBV3-2) and TRBJ2-1; D call uncertain. The CDR3 contains 13 residues. The germline V gene encodes CDR1 LGHDT and CDR2 YNNKEL (reference sequence). The V and J ends lost 6 bases and 7 bases respectively, with 13 bases between them. CDR3 in DNA: TGTGCCAGCAGAAAGGTATTAGGGAATGAGCAGTTCTTC. This codes for CASRKVLGNEQFF.